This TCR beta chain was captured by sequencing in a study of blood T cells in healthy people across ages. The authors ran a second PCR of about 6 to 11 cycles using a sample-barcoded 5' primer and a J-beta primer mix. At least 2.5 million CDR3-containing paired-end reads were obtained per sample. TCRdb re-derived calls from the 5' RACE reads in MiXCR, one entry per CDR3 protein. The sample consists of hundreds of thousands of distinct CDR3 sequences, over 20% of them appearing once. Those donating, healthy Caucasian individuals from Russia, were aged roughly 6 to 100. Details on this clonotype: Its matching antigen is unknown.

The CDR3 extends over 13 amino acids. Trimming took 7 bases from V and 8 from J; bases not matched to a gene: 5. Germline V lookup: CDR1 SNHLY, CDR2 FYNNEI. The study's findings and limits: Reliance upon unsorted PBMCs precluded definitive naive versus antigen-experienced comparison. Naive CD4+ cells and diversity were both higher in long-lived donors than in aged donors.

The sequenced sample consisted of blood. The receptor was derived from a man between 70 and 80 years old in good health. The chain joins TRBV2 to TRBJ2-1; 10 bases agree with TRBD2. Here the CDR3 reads CASNLAGAHEQFF. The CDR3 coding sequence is TGTGCCAGCAATCTAGCGGGAGCCCATGAGCAGTTCTTC.